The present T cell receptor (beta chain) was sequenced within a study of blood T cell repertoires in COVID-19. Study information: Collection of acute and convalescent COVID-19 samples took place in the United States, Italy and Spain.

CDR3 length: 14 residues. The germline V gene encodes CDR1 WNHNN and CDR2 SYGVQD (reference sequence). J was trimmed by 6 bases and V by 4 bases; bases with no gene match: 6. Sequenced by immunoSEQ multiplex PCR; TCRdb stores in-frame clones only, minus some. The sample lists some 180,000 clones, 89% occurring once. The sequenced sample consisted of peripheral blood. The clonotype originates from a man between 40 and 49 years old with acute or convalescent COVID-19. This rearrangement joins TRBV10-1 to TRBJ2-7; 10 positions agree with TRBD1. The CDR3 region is CASSGTGGRGEQYF. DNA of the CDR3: TGCGCCAGCAGTGGGACAGGGGGACGGGGCGAGCAGTACTTC.